This T cell receptor beta chain was identified in a study of response to subunit inactivated influenza vaccine. General study points: The authors put forward the suggestion that each seasonal influenza vaccination may bring in only a limited number of new T cells.

TCRdb called the RT-PCR reads again in MiXCR, with one record for every CDR3 protein. Among about 700,000 distinct CDR3 sequences listed, around 13% were seen once. Remarks on this clonotype: Its antigen is as yet unknown.

Germline-derived CDR1 and CDR2 are MDHEN and SYDVKM. The CDR3 loop spans 12 amino acids. V was shortened by 3 bases and J by 3 bases, with 5 bases between the two germline ends. This material consisted of PBMCs from blood, taken less than 15 days before vaccination. V usage is TRBV28 and J usage is TRBJ1-1, with unresolved D. The sequence was collected from a man aged 50 to 60 who received an inactivated influenza vaccine. The CDR3 bases are TGTGCCAGCAGTTTGCCGTACACTGAAGCTTTCTTT. Encoded protein: CASSLPYTEAFF.